This section outlines one T cell receptor (beta chain) sequence together with its context. What it binds is unknown. Before thyroid surgery, none of the patients had received any treatment. The sample originates from a study of metastatic and nonmetastatic thyroid tumors. Study background: The study looked at repertoires side by side in blood and in tumor or nodule tissue from malignant and benign thyroid patients.

The germline V gene has CDR1 LGHNA and CDR2 YSLEER. V was clipped by 0 bases and J by 1 base, with 7 bases between them. There are 16 residues in the CDR3. Study conclusions and caveats: Compared with benign nodules, malignant thyroid tumors were reported to have significantly higher TCR beta diversity in both blood and tumor.

Study processing details: A classifier for distant metastasis in papillary thyroid cancer was constructed using CDR3 differences observed across clinicopathological groups. TCRdb reprocessed the PCR reads via MiXCR. TCRdb assigned the V and J calls; the authors' analysis was not used. Here the sample spans about 8,100 clones, roughly two fifths being singletons. Sequenced input: tumor tissue. The chain links TRBV4-3 to TRBJ2-6; D is uncertain. The TCR originated in a male donor with papillary thyroid cancer or a benign thyroid nodule (not recorded which). Some clones in this sample may be carry-over from other donors' samples. This CDR3 reads CASSQDPTSGANVLTF. In DNA, the CDR3 is TGCGCCAGCAGCCAAGATCCGACGTCTGGGGCCAACGTCCTGACTTTC.